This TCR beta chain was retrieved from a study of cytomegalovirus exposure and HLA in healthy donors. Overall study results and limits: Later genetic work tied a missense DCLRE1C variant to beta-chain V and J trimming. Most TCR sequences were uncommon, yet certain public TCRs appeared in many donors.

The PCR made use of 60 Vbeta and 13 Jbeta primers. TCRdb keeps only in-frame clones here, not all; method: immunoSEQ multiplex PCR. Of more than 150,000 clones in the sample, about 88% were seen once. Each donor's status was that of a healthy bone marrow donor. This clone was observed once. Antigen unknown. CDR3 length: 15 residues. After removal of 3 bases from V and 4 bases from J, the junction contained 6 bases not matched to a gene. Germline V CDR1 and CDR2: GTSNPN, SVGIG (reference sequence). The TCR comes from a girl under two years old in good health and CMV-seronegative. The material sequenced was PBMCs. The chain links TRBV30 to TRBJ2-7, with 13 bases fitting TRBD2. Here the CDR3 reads CAWSERLAGGYEQYF. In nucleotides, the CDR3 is TGTGCCTGGAGCGAAAGACTAGCGGGAGGTTACGAGCAGTACTTC.